The clone carrying this T cell receptor (beta chain) occurred many times. Its antigen is unidentified. There are 13 residues in the CDR3. Trimming at V came to 6 bases and at J to 11 bases, leaving 13 bases not matched to a gene. Germline assignment: CDR1 DFQATT and CDR2 SNEGSKA (reference sequence). These data come from a study of Graves' ophthalmopathy and Graves' hyperthyroidism. Study details: Peripheral blood samples were taken at initial diagnosis, before any treatment.

Ophthalmopathy absent within 18 months of follow-up marked hyperthyroidism as stable. PBMCs were isolated from a roughly 9.3 ml sample of fresh peripheral blood. Findings of the study overall: In separating ophthalmopathy from stable hyperthyroidism, a 13-signature model achieved about 90% sensitivity and approximately 81% specificity.

For repertoire sequencing, the TCR beta CDR3 regions were amplified from RNA transcripts. HTBI-primed first-round RT-PCR preceded second-round multiplex PCR. One entry per CDR3 protein, called by TCRdb with MiXCR from the multiplex PCR reads. The sample records about 620,000 distinct CDR3 sequences, about a fifth being singletons. The sequence was collected from a woman aged 18-30 years with stable Graves' hyperthyroidism. Some clones in this sample may be carry-over from other donors' samples. V usage is TRBV20-1 and J usage is TRBJ1-1, with 9 bases aligning to TRBD1. Input material: peripheral blood. The CDR3 nucleotides read TGCAGTGCGACCGGGACAGGGTATTTCTGGGCTTTCTTT. Amino acid sequence: CSATGTGYFWAFF.